This T cell receptor (beta chain) was sequenced during a study of T cell clonotyping in hematopoietic cell transplantation. Sequencing was performed with immunoSEQ multiplex PCR; in TCRdb, only in-frame clones are kept and a portion is missing. The table records more than 65,000 clones, around 94% of them present only once. Trimming removed 0 bases from V and 8 bases from J, with 8 bases in between. Germline CDR1 SGHRS, CDR2 YFSETQ. The CDR3 runs 13 residues. What was sequenced was peripheral blood mononuclear cells. The chain links TRBV5-1 to TRBJ1-4, with D unclear. The source is a man aged 50-59 years in good health. Some clones in this sample may be carry-over from other donors' samples. As DNA, the CDR3 is TGCGCCAGCAGCTTGGGATTCCGAGAAAAACTGTTTTTT. It is translated as CASSLGFREKLFF.